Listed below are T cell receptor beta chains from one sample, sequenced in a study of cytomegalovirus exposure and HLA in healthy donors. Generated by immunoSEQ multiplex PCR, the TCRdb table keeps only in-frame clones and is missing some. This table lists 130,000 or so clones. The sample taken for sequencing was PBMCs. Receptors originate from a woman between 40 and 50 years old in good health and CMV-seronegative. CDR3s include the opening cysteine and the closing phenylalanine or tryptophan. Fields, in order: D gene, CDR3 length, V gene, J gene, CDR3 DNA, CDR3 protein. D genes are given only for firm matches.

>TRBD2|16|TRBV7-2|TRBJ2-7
TGTGCCAGCAGCCCCCAGGGGGTAGCGGGGGCCTACGAGCAGTACTTC
CASSPQGVAGAYEQYF
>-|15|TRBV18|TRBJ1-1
TGTGCCAGCTCGCTTTTCACAGGGAAGGACACTGAAGCTTTCTTT
CASSLFTGKDTEAFF
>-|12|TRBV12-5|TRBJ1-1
TGTGCTAGTGGTTTGGAACAGTCTGAAGCTTTCTTT
CASGLEQSEAFF
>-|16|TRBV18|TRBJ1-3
TGTGCCAGCTCACCACTGGAGAACCCGGGGGGAAACACCATATATTTT
CASSPLENPGGNTIYF
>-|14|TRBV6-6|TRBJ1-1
TGTGCCAGCGAAAGAGAAGGGGTAGCCACTGAAGCTTTCTTT
CASEREGVATEAFF
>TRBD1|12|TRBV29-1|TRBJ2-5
TGCAGCGTTGGGTCAGGGGGCGAGACCCAGTACTTC
CSVGSGGETQYF
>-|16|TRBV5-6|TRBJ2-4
TGTGCCAGCAGCTTGTTACGGGGGGCAAGGGAAAACATTCAGTACTTC
CASSLLRGARENIQYF
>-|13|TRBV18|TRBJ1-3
TGTGCCAGCTCACCACCGCGGGGAAACACCATATATTTT
CASSPPRGNTIYF
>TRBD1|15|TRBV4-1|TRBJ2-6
TGCGCCAGCAGCACAACAGGGGCCAGGGCCAACGTCCTGACTTTC
CASSTTGARANVLTF
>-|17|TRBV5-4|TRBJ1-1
TGTGCCAGCAGCCGACCCGGGGGGGGGCTCTTGGACACTGAAGCTTTCTTT
CASSRPGGGLLDTEAFF
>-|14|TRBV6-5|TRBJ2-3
TGTGCCAGCAGCACACCTACGGGGGCAGATACGCAGTATTTT
CASSTPTGADTQYF
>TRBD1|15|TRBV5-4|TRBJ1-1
TGTGCCAGCAGCCGGGGACAGGGGCTGAACACTGAAGCTTTCTTT
CASSRGQGLNTEAFF
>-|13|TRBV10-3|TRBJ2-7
TGTGCCATCAGTGAGGCAGAGGTGTACGAGCAGTACTTC
CAISEAEVYEQYF
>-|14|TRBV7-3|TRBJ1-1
TGTGCCAGCAGCTTAGTCGGGGGTAACACTGAAGCTTTCTTT
CASSLVGGNTEAFF
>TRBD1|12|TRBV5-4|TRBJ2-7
TGTGCCAGCAGCTTAGATCAGGGGGCGCAGAACTTC
CASSLDQGAQNF
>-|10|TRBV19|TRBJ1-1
TGTGCCACCACGGGAACTGAAGCTTTCTTT
CATTGTEAFF
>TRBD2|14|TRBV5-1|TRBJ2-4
TGCGCCAGCAGCTTGGGAGCGGGGGGGAACATTCAGTACTTC
CASSLGAGGNIQYF
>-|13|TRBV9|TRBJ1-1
TGTGCCAGCAGCGTAGGTTGGCGGACTGAAGCTTTCTTT
CASSVGWRTEAFF
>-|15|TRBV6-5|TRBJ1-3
TGTGCCAGCAGACCGAGTGGGAGCTCTGGAAACACCATATATTTT
CASRPSGSSGNTIYF
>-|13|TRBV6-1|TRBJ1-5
TGTGCCGGTACCAAAAGCAGGGAACAGCCCCAGCATTTT
CAGTKSREQPQHF
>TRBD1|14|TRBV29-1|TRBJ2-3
TGCAGCGCCCCAGGGACAGGGAACACAGATACGCAGTATTTT
CSAPGTGNTDTQYF
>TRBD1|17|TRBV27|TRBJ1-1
TGTGCCAGCAGTTTAGCCCTTACAGGGGGCAAGGAGGGTGAAGCTTTCTTT
CASSLALTGGKEGEAFF
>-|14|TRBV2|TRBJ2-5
TGTGCCAGCAGCGCTAACCCTTCCCAAGAGACCCAGTACTTC
CASSANPSQETQYF
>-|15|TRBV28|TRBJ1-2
TGTGCCAGCAGTAAAACCAGGGGTGCTAACTATGGCTACACCTTC
CASSKTRGANYGYTF
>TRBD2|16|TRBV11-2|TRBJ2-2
TGTGCCAGCAGCTTTCCGGGGGGGCCGAACACCGGGGAGCTGTTTTTT
CASSFPGGPNTGELFF
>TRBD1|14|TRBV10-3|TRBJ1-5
TGTGCCATCAGCGCCGGGACAGGGAACCAGCCCCAGCATTTT
CAISAGTGNQPQHF
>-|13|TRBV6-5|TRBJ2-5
TGTGCCAGCAGCTTACAGGGTAGGGAGACCCAGTACTTC
CASSLQGRETQYF
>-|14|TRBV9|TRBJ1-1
TGTGCCAGCAGCGGATACAGTGACAGGCTTGAAGCTTTCTTT
CASSGYSDRLEAFF
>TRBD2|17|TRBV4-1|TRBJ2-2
TGCGCCAGCAGCCACCCGGGACTAGCGGCATACACCGGGGAGCTGTTTTTT
CASSHPGLAAYTGELFF
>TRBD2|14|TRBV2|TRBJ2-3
TGTGCCAGCAGTCGAGCGGGGGTCACAGATACGCAGTATTTT
CASSRAGVTDTQYF
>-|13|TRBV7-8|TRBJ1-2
TGTGCCAGCAGCTCGCAGGTTAACTATGGCTACACCTTC
CASSSQVNYGYTF
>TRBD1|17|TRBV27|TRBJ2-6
TGTGCCAGCAGTTTAGGGACAGGCATCTCTGGGGCCAACGTCCTGACTTTC
CASSLGTGISGANVLTF
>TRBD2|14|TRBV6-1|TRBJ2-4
TGTGCCAGCAGTGAAAGCGGGGGGCAGAACATTCAGTACTTC
CASSESGGQNIQYF
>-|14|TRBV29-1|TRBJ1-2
TGCAGCGTTGAAGTGGGGCGTAGTGGGGATGGCTACACCTTC
CSVEVGRSGDGYTF
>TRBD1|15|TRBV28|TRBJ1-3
TGTGCCAGCAGTTTGACCTCGGACAGGGGGAACACCATATATTTT
CASSLTSDRGNTIYF
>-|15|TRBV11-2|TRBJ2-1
TGTGCCAGCAGCTTATCATGGGGGGAGCGGGATGAGCAGTTCTTC
CASSLSWGERDEQFF
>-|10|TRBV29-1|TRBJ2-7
TGCAGCGTCTTCCTCTACGAGCAGTACTTC
CSVFLYEQYF
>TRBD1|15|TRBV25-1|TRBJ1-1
TGTGCCAGCAGTGAATGGACAGGGGGGCCCGTTGAAGCTTTCTTT
CASSEWTGGPVEAFF
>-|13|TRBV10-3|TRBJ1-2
TGTGCCATCAGTGAGTCGAGGGGAGGTGGCTACACCTTC
CAISESRGGGYTF
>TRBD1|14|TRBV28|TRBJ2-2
TGTGCCAGCAGGTCGGGACAGGACACCGGGGAGCTGTTTTTT
CASRSGQDTGELFF
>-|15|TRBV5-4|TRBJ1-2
TGTGCCAGCAGCTTGCCCGGGTGGCAGGGCTATGGCTACACCTTC
CASSLPGWQGYGYTF
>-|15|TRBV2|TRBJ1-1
TGTGCCAGCACCTTAAGACAGGATCGGAACACTGAAGCTTTCTTT
CASTLRQDRNTEAFF
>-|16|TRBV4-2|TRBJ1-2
TGTGCCAGCAGCCAAGTTACGGGACAAAATAACTATGGCTACACCTTC
CASSQVTGQNNYGYTF
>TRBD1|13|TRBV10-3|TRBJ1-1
TGTGCCATCAGGCGGGACAGGGACACTGAAGCTTTCTTT
CAIRRDRDTEAFF
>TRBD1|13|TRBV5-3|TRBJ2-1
TGTGCCAGAACGGGACAGTTGAAAAATGAGCAGTTCTTC
CARTGQLKNEQFF
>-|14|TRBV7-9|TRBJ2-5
TGTGCCAGCAGACCTCAGGGGCCTGGGGAGACCCAGTACTTC
CASRPQGPGETQYF